The 29 T cell receptor beta chains below all came from one sample that was sequenced in a study of CD8+ T cells in alopecia areata. Described treatment: oral pan-JAK inhibitor, 5-10 mg twice daily. Sequencing templates came from extracted RNA that was reverse transcribed into cDNA. Generated by immunoSEQ multiplex PCR, the TCRdb table keeps only in-frame clones and is missing some. The repertoire holds a few hundred thousand clones, with 66% as singletons. The source was CD4+ T cells sorted from blood, collected around week 46, from a patient treated with tofacitinib. These receptor sequences come from a human donor with alopecia areata.

This clone was seen more than once but under ten times. The chain links TRBV2 to TRBJ2-1, with 7 bases lining up with TRBD2. This CDR3 contains 13 residues. Germline V gives CDR1 SNHLY, CDR2 FYNNEI. V shed 6 bases, J shed 3 bases, and the junction held 2 bases outside the gene matches. CDR3: CASSGGGYNEQFF. CDR3 nucleotide sequence: TGTGCCAGCAGCGGCGGGGGCTACAATGAGCAGTTCTTC.

This chain connects TRBV29-1 to TRBJ2-3; TRBD2 might be the D (6 bases). CDR3 size: 13 residues. Between the trimmed V and J ends, which lost 6 bases and 1 base, there was a span of 11 bases. CDR1 and CDR2 from the germline V gene are SQVTM and ANQGSEA. This CDR3 is CSVGGTRTDTQYF. In nucleotides, the CDR3 is TGCAGCGTCGGCGGGACGCGCACAGATACGCAGTATTTT.

The rearrangement joins TRBV7-9 to TRBJ1-1, with D unclear. V shed 1 base and J shed 1 base, with 7 bases lying between them. Per germline, CDR1 SEHNR and CDR2 FQNEAQ (reference sequence). The CDR3 is 14 residues long. The CDR3 DNA reads as TGTGCCAGCAGCTTAGGGACTCAGAACACTGAAGCTTTCTTT. This translates into CASSLGTQNTEAFF. Looking up the rest from reference TRBV7-9 and TRBJ1-1 gives the full variable domain: DTGVSQNPRHKITKRGQNVTFRCDPISEHNRLYWYRQTLGQGPEFLTYFQNEAQLEKSRLLSDRFSAERPKGSFSTLEIQRTEQGDSAMYLCASSLGTQNTEAFFGQGTRLTVV.

The chain couples TRBV7-6 to TRBJ1-6; D may be TRBD1 (6 bases). Trimming took 2 bases from V and 7 from J, leaving 9 bases between them. The CDR3 covers 14 residues. The germline CDR1 and CDR2 sequences are SGHVS and FNYEAQ. The CDR3 DNA follows: TGTGCCAGCAGCTTATCAGGGGACAATTCACCCCTCCACTTT. It codes for CASSLSGDNSPLHF.

The chain links TRBV29-1 to TRBJ2-3; 11 nucleotides agree with TRBD2. Germline assignment: CDR1 SQVTM and CDR2 ANQGSEA. This CDR3 is built from 16 residues. V was pared by 4 bases and J by 2 bases, with 8 bases of the junction left unmatched. This chain's CDR3 is CSVGYIAGGYTDTQYF. The CDR3 DNA sequence: TGCAGCGTTGGATATATAGCGGGGGGGTACACAGATACGCAGTATTTT.

This clone was seen just once. The chain uses TRBV20-1 and TRBJ2-1; 9 bases are shared with TRBD1. The V gene's germline CDR1 is DFQATT and CDR2 SNEGSKA (reference sequence). J was trimmed by 16 bases and V by 6 bases; bases with no gene match: 7. The CDR3 has 10 residues. The CDR3 DNA sequence: TGCAGTGCGCCGGGACAGGGTCAATTCTTC. This gives the protein CSAPGQGQFF.

The chain is built from TRBV5-6 and TRBJ1-1; D unresolved. CDR3 length equals 12 residues. V lost 4 bases and J lost 10, with 14 bases in between. From germline, CDR1 is SGHDT and CDR2 YYEEEE. The CDR3 DNA is TGTGCCAGCAGCCCGGGAACAGAGGCAGCTTTCTTT. As protein: CASSPGTEAAFF. The full variable domain, completed using reference TRBV5-6 and TRBJ1-1, is DAGVTQSPTHLIKTRGQQVTLRCSPKSGHDTVSWYQQALGQGPQFIFQYYEEEERQRGNFPDRFSGHQFPNYSSELNVNALLLGDSALYLCASSPGTEAAFFGQGTRLTVV.

V gene TRBV29-1 combines with J gene TRBJ2-1, with a tentative D call TRBD1 (6 bases). The CDR3 totals 13 residues. With 6 bases removed from V and 5 bases from J, the gap between germline ends came to 14 bases. Germline V lookup: CDR1 SQVTM, CDR2 ANQGSEA. The CDR3 DNA sequence: TGCAGCGTCGCTAGGTCAGGGGACAATGAGCAGTTCTTC. It yields the protein CSVARSGDNEQFF.

CDR3 nucleotide sequence: TGTGCCAGCAGCCCTGGGATTAGCACAGATACGCAGTATTTT. It encodes CASSPGISTDTQYF. V is TRBV7-3 and J is TRBJ2-3; no definite D call. The length of the CDR3 is 14 residues. V lost 5 bases, J lost 0 bases, and 9 bases lay in between. Germline loops: CDR1 SGHTA, CDR2 FQGTGA.

The chain is built from TRBV6-1 and TRBJ2-5; D might be TRBD1 (5 bases). The germline V gene encodes CDR1 MNHNS and CDR2 SASEGT. Between the trimmed V and J ends, which lost 2 bases and 3 bases, there was a span of 16 bases. The CDR3 has 16 residues. The CDR3: CASSEQAFWGKETQYF. The DNA of the CDR3 is TGTGCCAGCAGTGAACAGGCTTTCTGGGGCAAAGAGACCCAGTACTTC.

The gene calls are TRBV29-1 and TRBJ2-5; TRBD1 aligns across 7 bases. This CDR3 comprises 14 residues. The germline CDR1 and CDR2 sequences are SQVTM and ANQGSEA. Germline trimming cut 7 bases from V and 2 bases from J; bases unmatched to any gene: 10. CDR3 residues: CSARQGPTQETQYF. The DNA for the CDR3 is TGCAGCGCCAGACAGGGCCCGACTCAAGAGACCCAGTACTTC.

The genes are TRBV5-4 and TRBJ2-7, with 10 bases fitting TRBD2. This CDR3 has 15 residues. After removal of 0 bases from V and 5 bases from J, the junction contained 5 bases not matched to a gene. The V gene's germline CDR1 is SGHNT and CDR2 YYREEE (reference sequence). CDR3 bases: TGTGCCAGCAGCTTGGCCCCTAGCGGGGGAAACGAGCAGTACTTC. This encodes CASSLAPSGGNEQYF.

This sequence joins TRBV5-6 and TRBJ2-7, with TRBD2 matching over 8 bases. CDR3 size: 14 residues. Per the germline V gene, CDR1 is SGHDT and CDR2 is YYEEEE. V was clipped by 0 bases and J by 5 bases; unmatched bases: 4. CDR3: CASSLVGTRHEQYF. The CDR3 coding sequence is TGTGCCAGCAGCTTGGTCGGGACTAGGCACGAGCAGTACTTC.

This CDR3 reads CASRAQFLHTDTQYF. The CDR3 DNA sequence: TGTGCCAGCAGGGCACAGTTCCTCCACACAGATACGCAGTATTTT. V and J are TRBV2 and TRBJ2-3; D gene unclear. CDR1 and CDR2 (germline): SNHLY, FYNNEI. Trimming took off 6 bases at V and 2 bases at J, with 15 bases between the two ends. CDR3 size: 15 residues. Full variable domain (outside the CDR3, taken from reference TRBV2 and TRBJ2-3): EPEVTQTPSHQVTQMGQEVILRCVPISNHLYFYWYRQILGQKVEFLVSFYNNEISEKSEIFDDQFSVERPDGSNFTLKIRSTKLEDSAMYFCASRAQFLHTDTQYFGPGTRLTVL.

The chain links TRBV30 to TRBJ2-1, with TRBD2 identical over 8 bases. The CDR3 spans 15 residues. In germline, CDR1 is GTSNPN, CDR2 SVGIG (reference sequence). After removal of 4 bases from V and 0 bases from J, the junction contained 5 bases not matched to a gene. CDR3 sequence: CAWTLLAGSYNEQFF. As DNA, the CDR3 is TGTGCCTGGACCCTTCTAGCGGGCTCCTACAATGAGCAGTTCTTC. Looking up the rest from reference TRBV30 and TRBJ2-1 gives the full variable domain: SQTIHQWPATLVQPVGSPLSLECTVEGTSNPNLYWYRQAAGRGLQLLFYSVGIGQISSEVPQNLSASRPQDRQFILSSKKLLLSDSGFYLCAWTLLAGSYNEQFFGPGTRLTVL.

The chain joins TRBV2 to TRBJ1-2, with D perhaps matching TRBD1 (6 bases). Trimming took off 3 bases at V and 7 bases at J, with 15 bases between the two ends. The CDR3 is made up of 14 amino acids. Germline CDR1 is SNHLY and CDR2 is FYNNEI. CDR3 nucleotides: TGTGCCAGCAGTGACCTGGGGGGGCTAGGTGGCTACACCTTC. Residues: CASSDLGGLGGYTF.

This clone was seen ten or more times. The V call is TRBV14, the J call TRBJ2-3; 9 bases fit TRBD2. Per the germline V gene, CDR1 is SGHDN and CDR2 is FVKESK. V shed 0 bases, J shed 5 bases, and the junction held 3 bases outside the gene matches. The CDR3 spans 15 residues. Here the CDR3 reads CASSQDTTSGDTQYF. CDR3 sequence (DNA): TGTGCCAGCAGCCAAGATACGACTAGCGGAGATACGCAGTATTTT.

This chain uses TRBV29-1 with TRBJ1-1; 7 nucleotides agree with TRBD1. Germline trimming cut 7 bases from V and 2 bases from J; bases unmatched to any gene: 16. This CDR3 is 16 amino acids long. From germline, CDR1 is SQVTM and CDR2 ANQGSEA. DNA for the CDR3: TGCAGCGCTATTAACAGACCGGGACAGCTAAACACTGAAGCTTTCTTT. Its translation is CSAINRPGQLNTEAFF.

There are a few counts of this clone. V and J are TRBV29-1 and TRBJ2-7; no clear D. CDR3 length equals 12 residues. The V gene's germline CDR1 is SQVTM and CDR2 ANQGSEA. Trimming removed 3 bases from V and 4 bases from J, with 10 bases in between. CDR3 DNA: TGCAGCGTTGAGTCTCCCCGGTACGAGCAGTACTTC. Amino acid sequence: CSVESPRYEQYF.

V usage is TRBV29-1 and J usage is TRBJ1-2; no reliable D call. Trimming cost V 4 bases and J 3 bases, with 6 bases left between them. This CDR3 is built from 11 residues. CDR1 is SQVTM, CDR2 ANQGSEA, per germline. The DNA for the CDR3 is TGCAGCGTTGGGGAGGACTATGGCTACACCTTC. Its protein is CSVGEDYGYTF. Combining the CDR3 with reference TRBV29-1 and TRBJ1-2 gives the whole variable domain SAVISQKPSRDICQRGTSLTIQCQVDSQVTMMFWYRQQPGQSLTLIATANQGSEATYESGFVIDKFPISRPNLTFSTLTVSNMSPEDSSIYLCSVGEDYGYTFGSGTRLTVV.

V is TRBV19 and J is TRBJ1-2; D ambiguous. V lost 4 bases, J lost 6 bases, and 15 bases lay in between. The CDR3 has 14 residues. CDR1 is LNHDA and CDR2 is SQIVND in the germline V gene (reference sequence). The CDR3 DNA follows: TGTGCCAGTAGTAGGGTGTCCTTGGAGGATGGCTACACCTTC. Protein product: CASSRVSLEDGYTF.

The chain uses TRBV4-3 and TRBJ1-4; D gene ambiguous. The germline V and J ends were trimmed by 0 bases and 7 bases, with 6 bases remaining between them. The CDR3 length is 13 residues. From germline, CDR1 is LGHNA and CDR2 YSLEER. The chain's CDR3 is CASSQDEGEKLFF. In nucleotides, the CDR3 is TGCGCCAGCAGCCAAGATGAAGGTGAAAAACTGTTTTTT.

The chain is built from TRBV19 and TRBJ2-1; maybe TRBD1 (6 bases). The V gene lost 5 bases and the J gene lost 5 bases, with 13 bases spanning the gap. The CDR3 has 14 residues. Germline V lookup: CDR1 LNHDA, CDR2 SQIVND (reference sequence). CDR3 in amino acids: CASSFRGRDNEQFF. In DNA form, the CDR3 reads TGTGCCAGTAGTTTCAGGGGCAGAGACAATGAGCAGTTCTTC.

About this clone itself: The sample holds other DNA sequences that translate to the same CDR3. V is TRBV10-3 and J is TRBJ2-7, with D uncertain. CDR1 is ENHRY and CDR2 is SYGVKD in the germline V gene. With 0 bases removed from V and 0 bases from J, the gap between germline ends came to 0 bases. This CDR3 region has 12 residues. CDR3 region: CAISESSYEQYF. The CDR3 DNA follows: TGTGCCATCAGTGAGTCCTCCTACGAGCAGTACTTC.

This clone was seen just once. V usage is TRBV5-1 and J usage is TRBJ2-5; D assignment may be TRBD1 or TRBD2 (5 bases each). This CDR3 contains 14 residues. The V gene lost 2 bases and the J gene lost 4 bases, with 12 bases spanning the gap. Germline CDR1 is SGHRS and CDR2 is YFSETQ. The CDR3, as DNA: TGCGCCAGCAGCTTACAGCTTGGGGGAGAGACCCAGTACTTC. Translation gives CASSLQLGGETQYF.

Concerning this clone: Other DNA sequences in this sample translate to the same CDR3. The chain joins TRBV29-1 to TRBJ2-7; tentatively, D is TRBD1 (6 bases). This CDR3 has 15 residues. V lost 4 bases and J lost 3, with 19 bases in between. Germline CDR1 SQVTM, CDR2 ANQGSEA. Here the CDR3 reads CSVVPTGTSNYEQYF. The CDR3 DNA reads as TGCAGCGTTGTCCCCACTGGGACATCCAACTACGAGCAGTACTTC.

The rearrangement joins TRBV7-9 to TRBJ2-7; D possibly matches TRBD1 or TRBD2 (5 bases each). The V end was cut by 4 bases, the J end by 1 base, with 26 bases between. Germline CDR1 SEHNR, CDR2 FQNEAQ (reference sequence). The CDR3 length is 19 residues. The CDR3 sequence: CASSYRDRPRTFSSYEQYF. The CDR3 DNA follows: TGTGCCAGCAGCTACCGGGACCGCCCAAGGACTTTTTCATCCTACGAGCAGTACTTC.

The rearrangement uses TRBV29-1 and TRBJ1-1, with a weak D call TRBD1 (6 bases). The CDR3 spans 12 residues. Trimming left V 5 bases short and J 4 bases short, with 11 bases between. Germline V CDR1 and CDR2: SQVTM, ANQGSEA. CDR3 amino acids: CSVYSGVTEAFF. As DNA, the CDR3 is TGCAGCGTTTATTCAGGGGTCACTGAAGCTTTCTTT.

V is TRBV20-1 and J is TRBJ2-3, with D uncertain. This CDR3 contains 11 residues. The V gene's germline CDR1 is DFQATT and CDR2 SNEGSKA (reference sequence). With 4 bases removed from V and 6 bases from J, the gap between germline ends came to 8 bases. CDR3 residues: CSANLVDTQYF. CDR3 bases: TGCAGTGCTAACCTCGTTGATACGCAGTATTTT.